The 19 T cell receptor beta chains below come from one sample, sequenced in a study of CD8 T cells in ankylosing spondylitis. General study findings and limits: Fewer than 10 highly homologous variants formed a TCR beta motif that appeared characteristic of ankylosing spondylitis blood.

No antigens are known for them. TCRdb itself ran the 5' RACE reads through MiXCR, one entry per CDR3 protein. The table records around 390,000 distinct CDR3 sequences, approximately 20% of them present only once. The material sequenced was blood, either unsorted or a sorted T cell fraction (not recorded which). Every receptor here comes from a male donor with ankylosing spondylitis.

This clonotype was counted only a few times. The rearrangement uses TRBV15 and TRBJ2-5, with a tentative D call TRBD1 (5 bases). V gave up 1 base and J gave up 2 bases, with 5 bases separating them. The CDR3 is made up of 13 amino acids. The germline gives CDR1 LNHNV, CDR2 YYDKDF (reference sequence). CDR3 loop: CATSRGQQETQYF. The CDR3 region has the DNA TGTGCCACCAGCAGAGGACAGCAAGAGACCCAGTACTTC.

This clonotype has only a few counts. The chain is built from TRBV6-5 and TRBJ2-1, with D tentatively TRBD1 (5 bases). Looked up from germline, CDR1 is MNHEY and CDR2 is SVGAGI. This CDR3 has 11 amino acids. V gave up 7 bases and J gave up 15 bases, with 16 bases separating them. This CDR3 is CASTQGGRMFF. As DNA, the CDR3 is TGTGCCAGCACCCAGGGTGGTCGTATGTTCTTC.

This clonotype was found a few times. The rearrangement uses TRBV7-8 and TRBJ2-1; D might be TRBD2 (6 bases). Between the trimmed V and J ends, which lost 8 bases and 10 bases, there was a span of 15 bases. The CDR3 runs 12 residues. The germline V gene has CDR1 SGHVS and CDR2 FQNEAQ. CDR3 protein: CASSGLEGEQFF. DNA of the CDR3: TGTGCCAGCTCGGGACTGGAAGGCGAGCAGTTCTTC.

This clonotype was detected a few times. The chain has TRBV5-1 and TRBJ2-2, with 9 nucleotides matching TRBD1. Trimming removed 4 bases from V and 4 bases from J; junction bases left unmatched: 8. The CDR3 covers 16 residues. Germline CDR1 SGHRS, CDR2 YFSETQ. The CDR3 coding sequence is TGCGCCAGCAGCGTCCGGGACAGGGATGTCACCGGGGAGCTGTTTTTT. Translated: CASSVRDRDVTGELFF.

This clonotype was seen a few times. The chain carries TRBV18 and TRBJ1-6, with no clear D. Per germline, CDR1 KGHSH and CDR2 LQKENI. This CDR3 has 15 amino acids. With 2 bases removed from V and 5 bases from J, the gap between germline ends came to 10 bases. The CDR3 here is CASSPSRSHNSPLHF. The CDR3, as DNA: TGTGCCAGCTCACCATCCAGGAGTCATAATTCACCCCTCCACTTT.

The J gene is TRBJ1-2, the V gene TRBV6-2 or TRBV6-3, with a tentative D call TRBD1 (5 bases). The CDR3 spans 13 residues. Deletions cut 2 bases from V and 4 bases from J, with 8 bases between. Germline values: CDR1 MNHEY, CDR2 SVGEGT. The CDR3 loop reads CASSYQGIYGYTF. The DNA of the CDR3 is TGTGCCAGCAGTTACCAGGGAATCTATGGCTACACCTTC.

CDR3: CASSLGLGDGEQYF. The CDR3 nucleotides read TGTGCCAGCAGCTTAGGACTAGGGGATGGCGAGCAGTACTTC. This sequence joins TRBV7-9 and TRBJ2-7, with a weak D call TRBD2 (6 bases). The CDR3 is 14 residues long. The germline CDR1 and CDR2 sequences are SEHNR and FQNEAQ (reference sequence). V was trimmed by 1 base and J by 6 bases, leaving 13 bases between them.

The V call is TRBV5-5, the J call TRBJ1-2; D not certain. Trimming stripped 6 bases from V and 4 bases from J, with 19 bases between. Looked up from germline, CDR1 is SGHKS and CDR2 is YYEKEE (reference sequence). There are 15 residues in the CDR3. The CDR3 loop is CASTSFMVWTYGYTF. Written as DNA, the CDR3 is TGTGCCAGCACAAGCTTTATGGTTTGGACCTATGGCTACACCTTC.

The genes are TRBV6-5 and TRBJ1-4; 8 nucleotides align to TRBD1. V lost 0 bases to trimming and J lost 7 bases; unmatched junction nucleotides: 4. Per the germline V gene, CDR1 is MNHEY and CDR2 is SVGAGI. The CDR3 extends over 15 amino acids. The chain's CDR3 is CASSYSTGEGEKLFF. The CDR3 nucleotides read TGTGCCAGCAGTTACTCGACAGGGGAGGGTGAAAAACTGTTTTTT.

This clonotype was detected only a few times. The chain links TRBV12-3 or TRBV12-4 to TRBJ2-1; TRBD1 matches at 10 bases. The CDR3 length is 17 residues. V lost 6 bases to trimming and J lost 4 bases; unmatched junction nucleotides: 12. The CDR3 here is CASRRQGASLWYNEQFF. DNA for the CDR3: TGTGCCAGCAGACGACAGGGGGCTTCCCTCTGGTACAATGAGCAGTTCTTC.

The chain has TRBV9 and TRBJ2-5, with 11 bases lining up with TRBD2. This CDR3 region has 16 residues. Germline V gene sequence: CDR1 SGDLS, CDR2 YYNGEE. V dropped 0 bases and J dropped 0; count of bases not matched to a gene: 1. The chain's CDR3 is CASSVELAGDQETQYF. The CDR3 bases are TGTGCCAGCAGCGTAGAACTAGCGGGAGACCAAGAGACCCAGTACTTC.

Ten or more counts support this clonotype. As DNA, the CDR3 is TGCAGCGTGGGCGACAGGGACAATCAGCCCCAGCATTTT. This translates into CSVGDRDNQPQHF. The rearrangement uses TRBV29-1 and TRBJ1-5, with TRBD1 identical over 7 bases. CDR3 length equals 13 residues. The J segment lost 3 bases and the V segment lost 6 bases, leaving 5 bases of the junction unmatched. The germline CDR1 and CDR2 sequences are SQVTM and ANQGSEA.

V usage is TRBV5-8 and J usage is TRBJ2-5; D may be TRBD1 (5 bases). V lost 4 bases, J lost 4 bases, and 14 bases lay in between. The CDR3 runs to 14 residues. Germline values: CDR1 SGHTS, CDR2 YDEGEE. The CDR3 bases are TGTGCCAGCAGCATTGGGGCTAGTAGAGAGACCCAGTACTTC. It translates to CASSIGASRETQYF.

This clonotype was seen a handful of times. V is TRBV9 and J is TRBJ1-1; 9 positions match TRBD1. The trim removed 4 bases at V and 6 bases at J, leaving 10 bases unmatched. Germline CDR1 and CDR2: SGDLS and YYNGEE. The CDR3 is 15 amino acids. The CDR3 loop is CASSLTPGQGAEAFF. In nucleotides, the CDR3 is TGTGCCAGCAGCCTGACCCCGGGACAGGGCGCTGAAGCTTTCTTT.

The V call is TRBV5-1, the J call TRBJ2-7; weak D call: TRBD2 (7 bases). The CDR3 sequence is 15 residues long. From germline, CDR1 is SGHRS and CDR2 YFSETQ. The V gene lost 0 bases and the J gene lost 6 bases, with 16 bases spanning the gap. The CDR3 DNA sequence: TGCGCCAGCAGCTTGGCAGCAGGGGAGGGTTCCGAGCAGTACTTC. It encodes CASSLAAGEGSEQYF.

The chain recombines TRBV15 with TRBJ2-7; TRBD1 might be the D (5 bases). The CDR3 extends over 15 amino acids. Germline V gives CDR1 LNHNV, CDR2 YYDKDF (reference sequence). V shed 1 base and J shed 4 bases, with 14 bases lying between them. In DNA form, the CDR3 reads TGTGCCACCAGCAGAGTCCAGGGATCCGTATACGAGCAGTACTTC. Protein product: CATSRVQGSVYEQYF. Variable domain in full (rest from reference TRBV15 and TRBJ2-7): DAMVIQNPRYQVTQFGKPVTLSCSQTLNHNVMYWYQQKSSQAPKLLFHYYDKDFNNEADTPDNFQSRRPNTSFCFLDIRSPGLGDTAMYLCATSRVQGSVYEQYFGPGTRLTVT.

This clonotype came up a few times. The chain has TRBV19 and TRBJ2-1; 9 bases are shared with TRBD2. This CDR3 region has 16 residues. After removal of 6 bases from V and 5 bases from J, the junction contained 11 bases not matched to a gene. Looked up from germline, CDR1 is LNHDA and CDR2 is SQIVND (reference sequence). The CDR3 DNA reads as TGTGCCAGTAGCGGGGCGGGACTAGCCGGGCACAATGAGCAGTTCTTC. Translated: CASSGAGLAGHNEQFF.

This clonotype appeared a few times. The chain joins TRBV6-2 or TRBV6-3 to TRBJ1-1; 9 bases align to TRBD1. Germline CDR1 reads MNHEY; CDR2 reads SVGEGT. This CDR3 is 17 amino acids long. With V trimmed by 6 bases and J by 1 base, 12 bases remained unmatched. The CDR3 DNA sequence: TGTGCCAGCAGCCGTGGGACAGGGAGGTGGACGAACACTGAAGCTTTCTTT. Translating it yields CASSRGTGRWTNTEAFF.

In regard to this clonotype: At one boundary the junction diverges from the germline segment, which might be a read error. The CDR3 DNA is TGTGCCAGCCGCCCGGGGGGCGCGATGGTGAACACTGAAGCCTTCTTT. As protein: CASRPGGAMVNTEAFF. The chain combines TRBV28 with TRBJ1-1; a weak D match, TRBD1 (6 bases). Germline V gene lookup returns CDR1 MDHEN and CDR2 SYDVKM. This CDR3 contains 16 residues.